Below are 29 T cell receptor beta chains sequenced from a single sample in a study of T-cell reconstitution after alpha-beta-depleted transplantation in children. Unique molecular identifiers tagged the TCRbeta library. TCRdb re-derived calls from the PCR reads in MiXCR, one entry per CDR3 protein. The table has 380,000 or so distinct CDR3 sequences, approximately 12% seen once. The sample here was PBMCs, taken from the stem cell graft. These receptors came from a human donor who donated a stem cell graft to a child with Fanconi anemia.

This clonotype was picked up many times. This chain uses TRBV4-3 with TRBJ2-7; a possible D gene is TRBD1 (7 bases). The CDR3 has 15 residues. Germline CDR1 and CDR2: LGHNA and YSLEER. Trimming left V 2 bases short and J 4 bases short, with 15 bases between. The CDR3 is CASSQLAGQIYEQYF. CDR3 nucleotides: TGCGCCAGCAGCCAATTGGCGGGACAGATATACGAGCAGTACTTC.

In this sample, this clonotype turned up a few times. The chain has TRBV30 and TRBJ1-1, with D uncertain. Germline values: CDR1 GTSNPN, CDR2 SVGIG (reference sequence). The CDR3 length is 13 residues. V was pared by 0 bases and J by 4 bases, with 9 bases between. In DNA form, the CDR3 reads TGTGCCTGGAGTGTGGTGCTGAGCACTGAAGCTTTCTTT. The encoded protein is CAWSVVLSTEAFF.

A few counts support this clonotype. The rearrangement joins TRBV7-9 to TRBJ1-2, with TRBD1 identical over 7 bases. CDR1 is SEHNR and CDR2 is FQNEAQ in the germline V gene (reference sequence). The ends lost 5 bases at V and 2 bases at J; junction bases unmatched: 5. The CDR3 totals 14 residues. The CDR3 region has the DNA TGTGCCAGCAGCCCCCAGACAGGGAACTATGGCTACACCTTC. The encoded protein is CASSPQTGNYGYTF.

The chain employs TRBV6-2 or TRBV6-3 and TRBJ2-7; D not resolved. The V end was cut by 5 bases, the J end by 4 bases, with 15 bases between. Germline V gene data show CDR1 as MNHEY and CDR2 as SVGEGT. CDR3 length: 14 residues. The CDR3 DNA reads as TGTGCCAGCAGTCCCGGTGGGTCGTGGTACGAGCAGTACTTC. Translating gives CASSPGGSWYEQYF.

The rearrangement joins TRBV12-3 or TRBV12-4 to TRBJ1-5, with D uncertain. V was shortened by 1 base and J by 1 base, with 5 bases between the two germline ends. This CDR3 is built from 14 residues. CDR3 in amino acids: CASSLETSNQPQHF. The CDR3 DNA follows: TGTGCCAGCAGTTTAGAGACAAGCAATCAGCCCCAGCATTTT.

This rearrangement joins TRBV20-1 to TRBJ2-5; D is uncertain. This CDR3 spans 14 amino acids. Germline V gene lookup returns CDR1 DFQATT and CDR2 SNEGSKA (reference sequence). Deletions cut 6 bases from V and 1 base from J, with 15 bases between. The CDR3 here is CSAPRHASQETQYF. CDR3 DNA sequence: TGCAGTGCCCCAAGGCACGCTAGCCAAGAGACCCAGTACTTC.

The table lists this clonotype with a few counts. The rearrangement links TRBV2 to TRBJ2-4, with D hard to call. CDR1 and CDR2 (germline): SNHLY, FYNNEI. The CDR3 loop spans 15 amino acids. Trimming cost V 1 base and J 5 bases, with 12 bases left between them. For the CDR3, the DNA is TGTGCCAGCAGTGAAGGGTACGGGTCTCAAAACATTCAGTACTTC. This translates into CASSEGYGSQNIQYF.

This clonotype showed up many times. J is TRBJ2-6 and V is TRBV9; no reliable D call. Looked up from germline, CDR1 is SGDLS and CDR2 is YYNGEE. The CDR3 totals 14 residues. Trimming removed 1 base at V and 0 bases at J, with 2 bases between. The CDR3 here is CASSVSSGANVLTF. CDR3 DNA: TGTGCCAGCAGCGTAAGCTCTGGGGCCAACGTCCTGACTTTC.

As for this clonotype: A single base separates this from a much larger clone, so it may be a read error. J is TRBJ2-3 and V is TRBV12-3 or TRBV12-4; no clear D. The CDR3 is 11 amino acids. This CDR3 is CAGSSSDTQYF. Here the CDR3 DNA reads TGTGCCGGCAGTTCATCAGATACGCAGTATTTT.

CDR3 nucleotide sequence: TGTGCCACCAGTGACCCCAGGGGTAGCACAGATACGCAGTATTTT. Amino acids: CATSDPRGSTDTQYF. The chain combines TRBV24-1 with TRBJ2-3, with a tentative D call TRBD1 (6 bases). In germline, CDR1 is KGHDR, CDR2 SFDVKD. This CDR3 contains 15 residues. Trimming left V 4 bases short and J 0 bases short, with 10 bases between.

This clonotype came up a few times. This chain connects TRBV5-4 to TRBJ1-1; D is unresolved. The CDR3 has 15 amino acids. Germline loops: CDR1 SGHNT, CDR2 YYREEE (reference sequence). V lost 1 base and J 3 bases, leaving 13 bases between the germline ends. CDR3 sequence (DNA): TGTGCCAGCAGCTTGCCGCGGCGGGCTTACACTGAAGCTTTCTTT. It encodes CASSLPRRAYTEAFF.

The CDR3 DNA reads TGTGCCAGCAGAGGGACTAATGAAAAACTGTTTTTT. It yields the protein CASRGTNEKLFF. This rearrangement joins TRBV7-9 to TRBJ1-4; D is uncertain. Trimming removed 6 bases from V and 2 bases from J, with 4 bases in between. The germline gives CDR1 SEHNR, CDR2 FQNEAQ (reference sequence). The CDR3 has 12 residues.

This chain connects TRBV12-3 or TRBV12-4 to TRBJ1-5; D remains ambiguous. The CDR3 extends over 12 amino acids. The ends were cut back, 6 bases at V and 7 bases at J, with 10 bases in the middle. The CDR3 DNA sequence: TGTGCCAGCAGAAACGAGTGGCAGCCCCAGCATTTT. Translating it yields CASRNEWQPQHF.

This chain links TRBV3-1 with TRBJ1-2; a weak D match, TRBD1 (5 bases). The CDR3 covers 16 residues. Trimming removed 0 bases at V and 3 bases at J, with 14 bases between. CDR1 is LGHDT, CDR2 YNNKEL, per germline (reference sequence). The CDR3 region is CASSQDLRGVDYGYTF. CDR3 nucleotides: TGTGCCAGCAGCCAAGATTTGCGGGGGGTCGACTATGGCTACACCTTC.

In its sample, this clonotype was seen a few times. The chain recombines TRBV29-1 with TRBJ2-6; the D is unclear. The V end was cut by 4 bases, the J end by 2 bases, with 6 bases between. Germline V lookup: CDR1 SQVTM, CDR2 ANQGSEA. The CDR3 sequence is 13 residues long. CDR3 in DNA: TGCAGCGTTGGAGGTACTGGGGCCAACGTCCTGACTTTC. Its translation: CSVGGTGANVLTF.

The rearrangement uses TRBV29-1 and TRBJ1-1; perhaps TRBD1 as D (6 bases). Germline V lookup: CDR1 SQVTM, CDR2 ANQGSEA. V was cut by 5 bases and J by 7 bases, with 23 bases left in between. There are 15 residues in the CDR3. CDR3: CSVSRMDSTDYEAFF. As DNA, the CDR3 is TGCAGCGTTTCCCGGATGGACAGCACCGACTATGAAGCTTTCTTT.

The J gene is TRBJ1-2, the V gene TRBV28; D is possibly TRBD1 (5 bases). The CDR3 has 12 amino acids. Trimming removed 5 bases at V and 8 bases at J, with 12 bases between. CDR1 is MDHEN and CDR2 is SYDVKM in the germline V gene. CDR3 protein: CASSTGLSGYTF. The CDR3 DNA sequence: TGTGCCAGCAGTACGGGACTCTCGGGCTACACCTTC.

This sequence joins TRBV14 and TRBJ2-1; a weak D match, TRBD2 (5 bases). CDR3 length: 14 amino acids. V was cut by 0 bases and J by 13 bases, with 16 bases left in between. The germline CDR1 and CDR2 sequences are SGHDN and FVKESK. The CDR3 DNA sequence: TGTGCCAGCAGCCAAGATAATTGGGTGAGGGCCCAGTTCTTC. This sequence encodes CASSQDNWVRAQFF.

This clonotype was seen ten or more times. The rearrangement uses TRBV20-1 and TRBJ2-1; D unclear. V dropped 5 bases and J dropped 4 bases, with 12 bases sitting between them. The V gene's germline CDR1 is DFQATT and CDR2 SNEGSKA (reference sequence). The CDR3 length is 13 residues. CDR3 DNA sequence: TGCAGTGCTGCTGACATGGGATACAATGAGCAGTTCTTC. Translated, it gives CSAADMGYNEQFF.

This clonotype was recorded once. V is TRBV6-5 and J is TRBJ1-2; possibly TRBD1 for D (6 bases). V was shortened by 2 bases and J by 6 bases, with 13 bases between the two germline ends. Germline values: CDR1 MNHEY, CDR2 SVGAGI. CDR3 size: 14 residues. The CDR3, as DNA: TGTGCCAGCAGTTACGAGGGGGGATTGGATGGCTACACCTTC. Translated: CASSYEGGLDGYTF.

The sample holds a few counts of this clonotype. The V and J genes are TRBV6-6 and TRBJ2-3, with D uncertain. V was clipped by 2 bases and J by 5 bases, with 8 bases between them. Germline assignment: CDR1 MNHNY and CDR2 SVGAGI (reference sequence). The CDR3 sequence is 13 residues long. CDR3 sequence (DNA): TGTGCCAGCAGTTACAGGGATGGAGATACGCAGTATTTT. This sequence encodes CASSYRDGDTQYF.

The table lists this clonotype with many counts. The chain carries TRBV6-5 and TRBJ2-5; no definite D call. The germline V and J ends were trimmed by 0 bases and 3 bases, with 8 bases remaining between them. CDR1 and CDR2 (germline): MNHEY, SVGAGI. The CDR3 contains 14 residues. Here the CDR3 reads CASSYSSGEETQYF. CDR3 in DNA: TGTGCCAGCAGTTACTCGAGTGGGGAAGAGACCCAGTACTTC.

The chain links TRBV5-1 to TRBJ2-3; TRBD2 is a possible D gene (7 bases). This CDR3 has 14 amino acids. V shed 5 bases and J shed 1 base, with 11 bases lying between them. The germline gives CDR1 SGHRS, CDR2 YFSETQ. In DNA form, the CDR3 reads TGCGCCAGCAGTGGGGGGGCTGGCACAGATACGCAGTATTTT. Amino acid sequence: CASSGGAGTDTQYF.

This clonotype has only a few counts. V gene TRBV12-3 or TRBV12-4 combines with J gene TRBJ2-7, with 8 positions matching TRBD1. Germline trimming cut 0 bases from V and 7 bases from J; bases unmatched to any gene: 8. The CDR3 length is 15 residues. The CDR3: CASSLADRGLGEQYF. The CDR3 DNA reads as TGTGCCAGCAGTTTAGCAGACAGGGGCCTTGGGGAGCAGTACTTC.

This clonotype was seen a handful of times. The V gene is TRBV5-1, the J gene TRBJ2-5; TRBD1 matches 8 bases. CDR1 SGHRS and CDR2 YFSETQ come from the germline V gene. The CDR3 contains 14 residues. With 3 bases clipped from V and 1 base from J, the junction kept 2 bases outside the gene matches. As DNA, the CDR3 is TGCGCCAGCAGCTGGGGACAGGTCCAAGAGACCCAGTACTTC. This codes for CASSWGQVQETQYF.

This chain connects TRBV29-1 to TRBJ2-5; D might be TRBD1 (7 bases). The CDR3 consists of 12 residues. The V end lost 1 base, the J end lost 10 bases, and 13 bases lay between the germline ends. CDR1 is SQVTM, CDR2 ANQGSEA, per germline. CDR3 loop: CSVEGPGGLQYF. In DNA, the CDR3 is TGCAGCGTTGAAGGGCCAGGGGGGCTCCAGTACTTC.

The chain uses TRBV27 and TRBJ1-1; D is possibly TRBD1 (6 bases). The CDR3 covers 18 residues. CDR1 and CDR2 from the germline V gene are MNHEY and SMNVEV (reference sequence). The V gene lost 0 bases and the J gene lost 0 bases, with 17 bases spanning the gap. CDR3 nucleotides: TGTGCCAGCAGTTTATCCCGTAGCTTGACAGGTTTGAACACTGAAGCTTTCTTT. Translation: CASSLSRSLTGLNTEAFF.

This chain connects TRBV3-1 to TRBJ2-4, with 7 bases aligning to TRBD1. Germline CDR1 and CDR2: LGHDT and YNNKEL (reference sequence). This CDR3 is built from 15 residues. V lost 5 bases and J lost 7; bases outside the gene matches: 11. CDR3 sequence reads: CASSLQTGRGNIQYF. CDR3 in DNA: TGTGCCAGCAGCTTACAGACAGGGCGAGGTAACATTCAGTACTTC.

The chain combines TRBV4-3 with TRBJ2-3; 7 bases align to TRBD2. J lost 2 bases, V lost 1 base, and 9 bases had no gene match. CDR3 size: 17 residues. The germline gives CDR1 LGHNA, CDR2 YSLEER. CDR3 protein: CASSQGGGGGVTDTQYF. The CDR3 coding sequence is TGCGCCAGCAGCCAAGGTGGTGGCGGGGGAGTCACAGATACGCAGTATTTT.